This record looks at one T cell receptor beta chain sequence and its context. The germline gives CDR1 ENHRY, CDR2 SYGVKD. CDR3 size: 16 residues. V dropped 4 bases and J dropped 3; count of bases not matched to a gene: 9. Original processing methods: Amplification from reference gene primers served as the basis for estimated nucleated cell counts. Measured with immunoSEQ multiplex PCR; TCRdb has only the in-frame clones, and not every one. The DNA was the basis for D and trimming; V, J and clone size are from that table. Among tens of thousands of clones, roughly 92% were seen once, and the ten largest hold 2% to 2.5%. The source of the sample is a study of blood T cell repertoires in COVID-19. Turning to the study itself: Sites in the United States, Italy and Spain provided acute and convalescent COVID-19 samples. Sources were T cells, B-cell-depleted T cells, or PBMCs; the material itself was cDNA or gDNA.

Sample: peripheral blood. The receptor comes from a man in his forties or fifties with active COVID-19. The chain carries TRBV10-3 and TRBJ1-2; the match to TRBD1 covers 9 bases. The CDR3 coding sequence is TGTGCCATCAGTGGGGACAGGGCCCTCTCGGACTATGGCTACACCTTC. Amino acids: CAISGDRALSDYGYTF.